The 10 T cell receptor beta chains below were found in one sample sequenced in a study of CD8+CD57+ T cells in acquired aplastic anemia. The TCR beta profiling, which covered VDJ combination and CDR3 sequence, was carried out using genomic DNA as the template. TCRdb fed the reads into MiXCR, producing one record per CDR3 protein. Here the sample spans about 190,000 distinct CDR3 sequences, about half being singletons. Sequenced: sorted CD4+, CD8+, or CD8+CD57+ T cells (not recorded which) from PBMCs. The source of these receptors is a human donor in good health, serving as a control.

With respect to this clonotype: One junction end does not reproduce the germline sequence, and a read error may be involved. The chain joins TRBV7-8 to TRBJ2-7; D perhaps matches TRBD1 (6 bases). Looked up from germline, CDR1 is SGHVS and CDR2 is FQNEAQ. This CDR3 is 14 amino acids long. CDR3 nucleotide sequence: TGTGCCAGCAGTTTAGGACAGACGTCCTACGAGCAGTACTTC. Its translation is CASSLGQTSYEQYF.

About this clonotype itself: A read error is possible here, since a much larger clone lies one base away. The chain joins TRBV5-4 to TRBJ1-1, with TRBD1 identical over 8 bases. Germline lookup yields CDR1 SGHNT and CDR2 YYREEE (reference sequence). The CDR3 extends over 16 amino acids. The CDR3 loop reads CACSLPQTGGFTEAFF. CDR3 coding DNA: TGTGCCTGCAGCTTACCCCAAACAGGGGGATTCACTGAAGCTTTCTTT.

This clonotype was detected only a few times. This CDR3 is CASSLTQGLITDTQYF. In nucleotides, the CDR3 is TGTGCCAGCAGTTTGACGCAGGGGCTAATCACAGATACGCAGTATTTT. This chain links TRBV28 with TRBJ2-3; weak D call: TRBD1 (6 bases). This CDR3 is built from 16 residues. The V gene lost 3 bases and the J gene lost 2 bases, with 15 bases spanning the gap. Germline V lookup: CDR1 MDHEN, CDR2 SYDVKM.

This clonotype has ten or more counts. The chain joins TRBV7-2 to TRBJ1-2; 10 bases agree with TRBD1. This CDR3 has 16 amino acids. V gave up 6 bases and J gave up 2 bases; unmatched junction bases: 9. Germline CDR1 SGHTA, CDR2 FQGNSA. CDR3 amino acids: CASRMTGGRGNYGYTF. As DNA, the CDR3 is TGTGCCAGCAGGATGACAGGGGGCAGAGGAAACTATGGCTACACCTTC. The entire variable domain, with the rest obtained from reference TRBV7-2 and TRBJ1-2, is as follows: GAGVSQSPSNKVTEKGKDVELRCDPISGHTALYWYRQSLGQGLEFLIYFQGNSAPDKSGLPSDRFSAERTGGSVSTLTIQRTQQEDSAVYLCASRMTGGRGNYGYTFGSGTRLTVV.

This clonotype was detected many times. The chain's CDR3 is CASSQDQGVSTDTQYF. The DNA for the CDR3 is TGCGCCAGCAGCCAAGACCAAGGGGTTAGCACAGATACGCAGTATTTT. V is TRBV4-1 and J is TRBJ2-3; TRBD1 is a possible D gene (5 bases). The CDR3 has 16 residues. Germline lookup yields CDR1 MGHRA and CDR2 YSYEKL. V was shortened by 0 bases and J by 0 bases, with 10 bases between the two germline ends.

The gene calls are TRBV20-1 and TRBJ2-7, with 8 bases lining up with TRBD1. Looked up from germline, CDR1 is DFQATT and CDR2 is SNEGSKA (reference sequence). Trimming at V came to 3 bases and at J to 6 bases, leaving 13 bases not matched to a gene. The length of the CDR3 is 15 residues. DNA for the CDR3: TGCAGTGCTAGCTTCCCGCGACAGGGGATGGTCGAGCAGTACTTC. It specifies CSASFPRQGMVEQYF.

This clonotype was seen repeatedly, ten times or more. The CDR3, as DNA: TGTGCCAGCAGTGAGACAGTTAATCAGCCCCAGCATTTT. Its protein is CASSETVNQPQHF. The V call is TRBV2, the J call TRBJ1-5; the D gene is possibly TRBD1 (5 bases). Trimming stripped 3 bases from V and 4 bases from J, with 7 bases between. Germline CDR1 SNHLY, CDR2 FYNNEI. The CDR3 covers 13 residues.

V and J are TRBV29-1 and TRBJ2-3; 8 positions match TRBD1. Losses at the gene ends were 2 bases for V and 11 bases for J; bases not matched to a gene: 6. The CDR3 totals 12 residues. From germline, CDR1 is SQVTM and CDR2 ANQGSEA. The CDR3 here is CSVESAGTGQYF. CDR3 in DNA: TGCAGCGTTGAATCCGCCGGGACAGGGCAGTATTTT.

V gene TRBV20-1 combines with J gene TRBJ2-6, with no clear D. Trimming took off 5 bases at V and 18 bases at J, with 8 bases between the two ends. The CDR3 is made up of 8 amino acids. Germline V gene lookup returns CDR1 DFQATT and CDR2 SNEGSKA (reference sequence). Written as DNA, the CDR3 is TGCAGTGCTCCTCGCCGGACTTTC. Translation: CSAPRRTF.

This clonotype was recorded at least ten times. V gene TRBV12-3 or TRBV12-4 combines with J gene TRBJ2-5; D tentatively fits TRBD1 or TRBD2 (5 bases each). Deletions cut 2 bases from V and 2 bases from J, with 18 bases between. The CDR3 runs to 17 residues. DNA for the CDR3: TGTGCCAGCAGTTTAAGGTCTCGGGCTGGGGGTCAAGAGACCCAGTACTTC. It codes for CASSLRSRAGGQETQYF.